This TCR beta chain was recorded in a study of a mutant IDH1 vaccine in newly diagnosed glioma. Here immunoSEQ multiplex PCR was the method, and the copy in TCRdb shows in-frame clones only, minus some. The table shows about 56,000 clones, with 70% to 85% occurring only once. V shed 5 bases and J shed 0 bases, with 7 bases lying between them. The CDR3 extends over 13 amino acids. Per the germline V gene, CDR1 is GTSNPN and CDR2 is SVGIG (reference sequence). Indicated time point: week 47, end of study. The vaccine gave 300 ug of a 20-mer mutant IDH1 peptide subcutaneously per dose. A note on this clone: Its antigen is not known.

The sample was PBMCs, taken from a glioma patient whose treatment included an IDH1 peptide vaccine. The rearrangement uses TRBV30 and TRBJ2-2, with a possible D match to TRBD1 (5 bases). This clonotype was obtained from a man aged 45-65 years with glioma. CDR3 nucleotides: TGTGCCTGGGGACATACGAACACCGGGGAGCTGTTTTTT. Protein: CAWGHTNTGELFF.